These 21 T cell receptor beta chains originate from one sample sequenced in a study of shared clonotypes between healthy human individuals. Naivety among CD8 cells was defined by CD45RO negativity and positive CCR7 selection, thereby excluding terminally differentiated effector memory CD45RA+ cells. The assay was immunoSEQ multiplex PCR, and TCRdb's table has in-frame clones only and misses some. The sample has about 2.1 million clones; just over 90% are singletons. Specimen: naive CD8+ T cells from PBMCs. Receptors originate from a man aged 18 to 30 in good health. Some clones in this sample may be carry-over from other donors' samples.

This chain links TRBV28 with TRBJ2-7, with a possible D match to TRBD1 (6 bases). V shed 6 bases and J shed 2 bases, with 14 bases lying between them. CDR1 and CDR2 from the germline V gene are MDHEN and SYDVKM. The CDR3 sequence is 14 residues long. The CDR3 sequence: CASRTNRDPYEQYF. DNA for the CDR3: TGTGCCAGCAGGACTAACAGGGACCCCTACGAGCAGTACTTC.

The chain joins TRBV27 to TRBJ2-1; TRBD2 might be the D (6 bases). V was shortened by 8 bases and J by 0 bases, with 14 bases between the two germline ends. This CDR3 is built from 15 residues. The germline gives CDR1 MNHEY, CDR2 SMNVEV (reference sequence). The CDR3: CASSPGLRSYNEQFF. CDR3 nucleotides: TGTGCCAGCTCCCCGGGACTCCGCTCCTACAATGAGCAGTTCTTC.

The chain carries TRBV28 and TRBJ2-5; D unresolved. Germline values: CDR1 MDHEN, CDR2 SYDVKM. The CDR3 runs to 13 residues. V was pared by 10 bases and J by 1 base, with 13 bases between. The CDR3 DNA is TGTGCCACCTTAGATTGGGTCCAAGAGACCCAGTACTTC. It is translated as CATLDWVQETQYF. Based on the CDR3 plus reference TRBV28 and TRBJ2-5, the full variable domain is DVKVTQSSRYLVKRTGEKVFLECVQDMDHENMFWYRQDPGLGLRLIYFSYDVKMKEKGDIPEGYSVSREKKERFSLILESASTNQTSMYLCATLDWVQETQYFGPGTRLLVL.

In nucleotides, the CDR3 is TGTGCCAGCAGCCAAGGACTAGCGGGGCATAGTGAGCAGTTCTTC. Translated: CASSQGLAGHSEQFF. The chain employs TRBV7-9 and TRBJ2-1; 12 nucleotides line up with TRBD2. Germline loops: CDR1 SEHNR, CDR2 FQNEAQ (reference sequence). With 5 bases clipped from V and 9 bases from J, the junction kept 8 bases outside the gene matches. This CDR3 region has 15 residues.

In DNA, the CDR3 is TGTGCCAGCAGTTTCAGCTCTAGCGGATACAATGAGCAGTTCTTC. Protein sequence: CASSFSSSGYNEQFF. The chain employs TRBV27 and TRBJ2-1, with 7 bases aligning to TRBD2. The CDR3 is 15 amino acids. Per germline, CDR1 MNHEY and CDR2 SMNVEV (reference sequence). V lost 3 bases to trimming and J lost 4 bases; unmatched junction nucleotides: 6.

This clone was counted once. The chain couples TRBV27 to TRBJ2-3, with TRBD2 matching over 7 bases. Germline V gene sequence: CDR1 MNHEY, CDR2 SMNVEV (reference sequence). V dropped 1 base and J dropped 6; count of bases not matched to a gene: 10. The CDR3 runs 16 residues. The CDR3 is CASSLLLGMGGDTQYF. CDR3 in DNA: TGTGCCAGCAGTTTATTGCTGGGAATGGGAGGGGATACGCAGTATTTT.

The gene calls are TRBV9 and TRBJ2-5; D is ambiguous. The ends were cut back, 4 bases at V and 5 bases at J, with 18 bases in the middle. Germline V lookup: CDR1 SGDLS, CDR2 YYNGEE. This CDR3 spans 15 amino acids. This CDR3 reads CASSPPDHGWETQYF. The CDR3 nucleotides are TGTGCCAGCAGCCCCCCCGACCATGGGTGGGAGACCCAGTACTTC.

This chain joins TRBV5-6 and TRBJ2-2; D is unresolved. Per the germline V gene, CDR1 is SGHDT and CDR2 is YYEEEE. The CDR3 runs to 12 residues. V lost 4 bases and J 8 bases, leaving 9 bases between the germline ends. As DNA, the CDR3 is TGTGCCAGCAGCAAGAATGGGGGGGAGCTGTTTTTT. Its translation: CASSKNGGELFF.

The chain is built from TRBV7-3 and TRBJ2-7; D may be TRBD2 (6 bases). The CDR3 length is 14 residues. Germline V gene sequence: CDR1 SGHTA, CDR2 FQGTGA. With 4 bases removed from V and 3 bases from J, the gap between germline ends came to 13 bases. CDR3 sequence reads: CASSYGGTLYEQYF. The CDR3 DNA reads TGTGCCAGCAGCTACGGCGGGACCCTCTACGAGCAGTACTTC.

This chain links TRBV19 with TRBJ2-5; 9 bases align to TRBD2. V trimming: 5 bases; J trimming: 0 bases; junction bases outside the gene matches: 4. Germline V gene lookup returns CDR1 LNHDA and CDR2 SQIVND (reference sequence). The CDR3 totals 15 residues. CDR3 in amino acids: CASSPRLADQETQYF. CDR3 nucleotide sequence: TGTGCCAGTAGTCCGCGACTAGCGGACCAAGAGACCCAGTACTTC.

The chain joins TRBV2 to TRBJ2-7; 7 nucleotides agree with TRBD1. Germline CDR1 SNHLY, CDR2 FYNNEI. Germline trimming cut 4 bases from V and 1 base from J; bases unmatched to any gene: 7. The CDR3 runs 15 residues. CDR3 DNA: TGTGCCAGCAGTGGAGACAGGGCTCCGTCCTACGAGCAGTACTTC. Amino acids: CASSGDRAPSYEQYF.

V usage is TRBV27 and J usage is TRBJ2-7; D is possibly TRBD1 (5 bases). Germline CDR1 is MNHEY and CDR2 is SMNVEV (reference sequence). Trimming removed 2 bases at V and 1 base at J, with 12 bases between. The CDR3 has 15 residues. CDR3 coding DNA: TGTGCCAGCAGTTTAGGGGCGCCAGGGTCCTACGAGCAGTACTTC. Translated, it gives CASSLGAPGSYEQYF.

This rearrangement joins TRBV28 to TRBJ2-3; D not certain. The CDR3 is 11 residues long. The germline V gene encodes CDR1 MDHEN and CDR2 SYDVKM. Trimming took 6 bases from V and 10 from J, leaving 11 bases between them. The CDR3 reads CASSPSVAQYF. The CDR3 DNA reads TGTGCCAGCAGCCCGTCAGTCGCGCAGTATTTT.

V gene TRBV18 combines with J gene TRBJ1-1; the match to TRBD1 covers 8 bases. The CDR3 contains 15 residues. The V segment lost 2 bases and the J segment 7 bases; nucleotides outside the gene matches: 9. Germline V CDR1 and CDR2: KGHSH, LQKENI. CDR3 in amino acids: CASSPTDRALNEAFF. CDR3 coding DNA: TGTGCCAGCTCACCAACGGACAGGGCCCTCAATGAAGCTTTCTTT.

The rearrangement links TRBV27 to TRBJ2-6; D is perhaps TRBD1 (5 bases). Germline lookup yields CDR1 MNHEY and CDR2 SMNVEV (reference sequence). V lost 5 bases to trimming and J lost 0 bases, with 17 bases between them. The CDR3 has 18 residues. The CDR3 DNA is TGTGCCAGCAGTCCACGCCCGACAGCCTACTCTGGGGCCAACGTCCTGACTTTC. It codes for CASSPRPTAYSGANVLTF.

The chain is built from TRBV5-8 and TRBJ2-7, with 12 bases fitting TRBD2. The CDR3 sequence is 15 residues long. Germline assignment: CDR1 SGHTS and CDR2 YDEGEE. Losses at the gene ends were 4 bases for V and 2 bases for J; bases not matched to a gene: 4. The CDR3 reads CASSRRLAGAYEQYF. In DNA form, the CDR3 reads TGTGCCAGCAGCAGGAGACTAGCGGGAGCCTACGAGCAGTACTTC.

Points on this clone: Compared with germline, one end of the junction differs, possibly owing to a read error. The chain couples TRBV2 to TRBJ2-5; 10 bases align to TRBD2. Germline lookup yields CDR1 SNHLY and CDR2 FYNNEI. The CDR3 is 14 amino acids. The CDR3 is CASREAGGPETQYF. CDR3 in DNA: TGTGCCAGCAGGGAAGCGGGAGGGCCGGAGACCCAGTACTTC. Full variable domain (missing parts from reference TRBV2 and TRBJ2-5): EPEVTQTPSHQVTQMGQEVILRCVPISNHLYFYWYRQILGQKVEFLVSFYNNEISEKSEIFDDQFSVERPDGSNFTLKIRSTKLEDSAMYFCASREAGGPETQYFGPGTRLLVL.

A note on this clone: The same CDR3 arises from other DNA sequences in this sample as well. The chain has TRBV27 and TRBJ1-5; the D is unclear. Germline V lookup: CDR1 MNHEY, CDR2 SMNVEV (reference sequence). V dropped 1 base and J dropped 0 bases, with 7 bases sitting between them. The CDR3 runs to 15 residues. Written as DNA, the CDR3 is TGTGCCAGCAGTTTATACGGTTATAGCAATCAGCCCCAGCATTTT. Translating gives CASSLYGYSNQPQHF.

Here the CDR3 reads CASSPLGYYEQYF. The CDR3 DNA is TGTGCCAGCAGCCCCTTGGGTTACTACGAGCAGTACTTC. The chain couples TRBV7-9 to TRBJ2-7; D uncertain. Trimming pared 5 bases from V and 3 bases from J, leaving 11 bases between. The length of the CDR3 is 13 residues. Looked up from germline, CDR1 is SEHNR and CDR2 is FQNEAQ (reference sequence).

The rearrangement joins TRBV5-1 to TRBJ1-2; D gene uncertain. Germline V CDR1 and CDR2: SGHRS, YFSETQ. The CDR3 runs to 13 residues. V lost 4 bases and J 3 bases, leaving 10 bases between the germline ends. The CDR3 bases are TGCGCCAGCAGCACAGACGGTTACTATGGCTACACCTTC. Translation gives CASSTDGYYGYTF.

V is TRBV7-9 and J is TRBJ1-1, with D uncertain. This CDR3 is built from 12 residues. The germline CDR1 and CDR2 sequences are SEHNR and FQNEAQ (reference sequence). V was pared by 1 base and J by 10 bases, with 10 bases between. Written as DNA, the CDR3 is TGTGCCAGCAGCTTAGGGGTGATTGGAGCTTTCTTT. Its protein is CASSLGVIGAFF.